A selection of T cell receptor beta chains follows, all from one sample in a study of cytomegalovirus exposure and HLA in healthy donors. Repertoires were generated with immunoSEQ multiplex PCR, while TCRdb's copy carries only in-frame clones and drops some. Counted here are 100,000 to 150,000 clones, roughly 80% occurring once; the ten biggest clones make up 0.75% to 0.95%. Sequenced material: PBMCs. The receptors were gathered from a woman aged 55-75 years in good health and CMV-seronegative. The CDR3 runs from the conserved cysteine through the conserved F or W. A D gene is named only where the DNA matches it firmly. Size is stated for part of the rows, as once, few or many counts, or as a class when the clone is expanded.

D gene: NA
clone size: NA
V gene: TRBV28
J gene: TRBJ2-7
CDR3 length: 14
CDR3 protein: CASSFPGRGYEQYF
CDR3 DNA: TGTGCCAGCAGTTTTCCCGGCAGGGGCTACGAGCAGTACTTC

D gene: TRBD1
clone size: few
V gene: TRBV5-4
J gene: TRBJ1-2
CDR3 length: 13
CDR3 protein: CASSTAQGDGYTF
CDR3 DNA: TGTGCCAGCAGCACGGCACAGGGGGATGGCTACACCTTC

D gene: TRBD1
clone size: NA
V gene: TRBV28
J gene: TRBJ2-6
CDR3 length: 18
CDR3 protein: CASSFVWDRPSGANVLTF
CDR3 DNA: TGTGCCAGCAGTTTCGTATGGGACAGGCCCTCTGGGGCCAACGTCCTGACTTTC

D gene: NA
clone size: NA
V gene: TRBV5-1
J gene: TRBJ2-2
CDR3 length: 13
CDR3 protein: CASSLDREGELFF
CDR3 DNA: TGCGCCAGCAGCTTGGATCGGGAGGGGGAGCTGTTTTTT

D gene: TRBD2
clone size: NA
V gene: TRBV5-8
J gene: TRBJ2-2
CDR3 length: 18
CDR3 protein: CASSLAGLAGTNTGELFF
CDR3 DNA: TGTGCCAGCAGCTTGGCCGGACTAGCGGGAACGAACACCGGGGAGCTGTTTTTT

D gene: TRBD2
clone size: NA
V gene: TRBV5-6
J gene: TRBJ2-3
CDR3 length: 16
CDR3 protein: CASSGSGRASGDTQYF
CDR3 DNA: TGTGCCAGCAGCGGGAGCGGGAGGGCCTCGGGAGATACGCAGTATTTT

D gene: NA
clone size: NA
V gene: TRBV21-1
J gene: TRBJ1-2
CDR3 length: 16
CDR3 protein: CASSKCPPDSNYGYTF
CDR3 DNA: TGTGCCAGCAGCAAATGCCCCCCGGACAGTAACTATGGCTACACCTTC

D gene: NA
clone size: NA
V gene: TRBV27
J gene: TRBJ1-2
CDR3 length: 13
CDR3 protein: CASSLNSGVGYTF
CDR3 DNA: TGTGCCAGCAGTTTAAATTCGGGTGTTGGCTACACCTTC

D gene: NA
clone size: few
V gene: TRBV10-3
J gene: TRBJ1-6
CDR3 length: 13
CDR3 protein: CASKDQGHSPLHF
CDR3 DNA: TGTGCCAGCAAGGACCAGGGCCATTCACCCCTCCACTTT

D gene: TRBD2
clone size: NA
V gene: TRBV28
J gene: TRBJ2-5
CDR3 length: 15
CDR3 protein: CASSNSGGPQETQYF
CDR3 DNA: TGTGCCAGCAGTAATAGCGGGGGGCCCCAAGAGACCCAGTACTTC

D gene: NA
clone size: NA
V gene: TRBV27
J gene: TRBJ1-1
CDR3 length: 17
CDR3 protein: CASSPLWVGAPNTEAFF
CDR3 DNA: TGTGCCAGCAGTCCCCTGTGGGTAGGGGCCCCGAACACTGAAGCTTTCTTT

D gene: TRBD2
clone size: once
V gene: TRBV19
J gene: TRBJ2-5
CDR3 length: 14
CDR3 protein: CASSMAPGGETQYF
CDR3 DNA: TGTGCCAGTAGTATGGCGCCGGGAGGTGAGACCCAGTACTTC

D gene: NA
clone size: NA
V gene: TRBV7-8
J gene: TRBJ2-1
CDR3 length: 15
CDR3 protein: CASSLGRGRYNEQFF
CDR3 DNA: TGTGCCAGCAGCTTGGGCAGGGGCCGCTACAATGAGCAGTTCTTC

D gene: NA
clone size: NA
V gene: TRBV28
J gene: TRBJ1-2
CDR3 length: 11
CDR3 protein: CASRREDGYTF
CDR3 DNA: TGTGCCAGCAGGAGGGAGGATGGCTACACCTTC

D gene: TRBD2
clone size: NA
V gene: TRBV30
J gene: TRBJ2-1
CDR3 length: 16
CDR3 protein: CAWSVLAGGTYNEQFF
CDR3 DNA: TGTGCCTGGAGTGTACTAGCGGGTGGGACCTACAATGAGCAGTTCTTC

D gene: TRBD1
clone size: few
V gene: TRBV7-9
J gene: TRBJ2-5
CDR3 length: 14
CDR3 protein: CASSRTGFGETQYF
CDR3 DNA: TGTGCCAGCAGCCGGACAGGGTTTGGGGAGACCCAGTACTTC

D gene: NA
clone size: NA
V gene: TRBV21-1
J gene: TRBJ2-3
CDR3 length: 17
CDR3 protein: CASSKRDSGGSTDTQYF
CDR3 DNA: TGTGCCAGCAGCAAACGGGATAGCGGGGGCAGCACAGATACGCAGTATTTT

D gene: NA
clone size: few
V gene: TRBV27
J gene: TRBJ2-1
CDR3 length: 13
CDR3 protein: CASSAKQGREQFF
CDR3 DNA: TGTGCCAGCAGTGCAAAACAGGGTCGCGAGCAGTTCTTC

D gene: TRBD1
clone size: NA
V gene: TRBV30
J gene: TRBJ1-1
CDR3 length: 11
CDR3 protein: CAWISGGEAFF
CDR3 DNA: TGTGCCTGGATTTCAGGGGGCGAGGCTTTCTTT

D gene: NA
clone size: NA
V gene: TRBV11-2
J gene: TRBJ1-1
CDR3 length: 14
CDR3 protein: CASSLTAGVDVAFF
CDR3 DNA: TGTGCCAGCAGCTTGACGGCGGGGGTTGACGTTGCTTTCTTT

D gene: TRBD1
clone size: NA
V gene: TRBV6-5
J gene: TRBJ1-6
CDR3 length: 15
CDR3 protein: CASSYRGTGHSPLHF
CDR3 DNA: TGTGCCAGCAGTTACCGCGGGACAGGGCATTCACCCCTCCACTTT

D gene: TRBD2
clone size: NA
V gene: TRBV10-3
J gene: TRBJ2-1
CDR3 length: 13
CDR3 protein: CAISPGGNNEQFF
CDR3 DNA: TGTGCCATCAGTCCGGGGGGGAACAATGAGCAGTTCTTC